These T cell receptor beta chains were read from a single sample in a study of T cells in tumors after PD-1 blockade. Generated by immunoSEQ multiplex PCR, the TCRdb table keeps only in-frame clones and is missing some. Of 20,000 to 25,000 clones listed, about three quarters are singletons. This sample comprised PBMCs, obtained before anti-PD-1 treatment. The receptor source for this set is a human donor with basal cell carcinoma. The CDR3 runs from the conserved cysteine through the conserved F or W. D genes are given only for firm matches. Clone size is not always given. Where it is, it says once, few, many or a class for expanded clones.

TRBV15,few,NA,TRBJ1-2,TGTGCCACCAGCAGAGATAAGCGCTACACCTTC,CATSRDKRYTF
TRBV3-1/TRBV3-2,NA,NA,TRBJ1-2,TGTGCCAGCAGCCAGGCGTACCGCGGAAGGGTGGCAGATACCATTCGCTATGGCTACACCTTC,CASSQAYRGRVADTIRYGYTF
TRBV7-9,once,TRBD1,TRBJ2-1,TGTGCCAGCAGCTTAGACGGACAGGGAAAAAAGTTCTTC,CASSLDGQGKKFF
TRBV13,NA,NA,TRBJ1-1,TGTGCCAGCAGCAAGCCGCCAGGGAACACTGAAGCTTTCTTT,CASSKPPGNTEAFF
TRBV6-1,NA,NA,TRBJ2-7,TGTGCCAGCAGTGAATCCGCAGGGGCATCTAGGTGGACACAGTACTTC,CASSESAGASRWTQYF
TRBV9,few,TRBD1,TRBJ1-1,TGTGCCAGCAGCGCACCGACAGGGGGCGGCACTGAAGCTTTCTTT,CASSAPTGGGTEAFF
TRBV11-2,NA,NA,TRBJ2-3,TGTGCCAGCCAGGGGGGGAGGGGCAGAAGCACAGATACGCAGTATTTT,CASQGGRGRSTDTQYF
TRBV27,NA,TRBD1,TRBJ1-2,TGTGCCAGCAGTTTGGGCTGGGGACAGGGCGGAAGGTACACCTTC,CASSLGWGQGGRYTF
TRBV4-1,NA,TRBD1,TRBJ1-2,TGCGCCAGCAGCCGCGACAGGGCTGATGGCTACACCTTC,CASSRDRADGYTF
TRBV6-2/TRBV6-3,NA,TRBD1,TRBJ1-2,TGTGCCAGCAGTTACTCGATTGGCCAGGGGGTCGACTATGGCTACACCTTC,CASSYSIGQGVDYGYTF
TRBV9,once,NA,TRBJ2-3,TGTGCCAGCAGCGTTTCCGGGACCAGAGATACGCAGTATTTT,CASSVSGTRDTQYF
TRBV18,NA,NA,TRBJ2-5,TGTGCCAGCTCACCGGCGGGGCTTGGAGAGACCCAGTACTTC,CASSPAGLGETQYF
TRBV2,NA,TRBD1,TRBJ2-5,TGTGCCAGCAGTGAGGGACAGGGAATAGAGACCCAGTACTTC,CASSEGQGIETQYF
TRBV7-2,NA,NA,TRBJ2-5,TGTGCCAGCAGCTTAGCTCCGGGGGTCCAAGAGACCCAGTACTTC,CASSLAPGVQETQYF
TRBV5-1,NA,TRBD1,TRBJ1-1,TGCGCCAGCAGCTTGTCCACCACAGGGGGAACTGAAGCTTTCTTT,CASSLSTTGGTEAFF
TRBV9,NA,NA,TRBJ1-5,TGTGCCAGCAGCGTAGACCAGATTGGGGATTGGGGAGGGAGTCAGCCCCAGCATTTT,CASSVDQIGDWGGSQPQHF
TRBV6-1,NA,NA,TRBJ2-7,TGTGCCAGCAGTGAAACCCCGGGTGCCTACGAGCAGTACTTC,CASSETPGAYEQYF
TRBV3-1/TRBV3-2,NA,TRBD1,TRBJ1-2,TGTGCCAGCAGCCAGGGTTGGGACAGGGGGCAGGGCTACACCTTC,CASSQGWDRGQGYTF
TRBV2,NA,TRBD1,TRBJ2-1,TGTGCCAGCAGTGAAATCGACAGGGTATACAATGAGCAGTTCTTC,CASSEIDRVYNEQFF
TRBV29-1,NA,NA,TRBJ2-3,TGCAGCGTAGATACAGGGTCAGATACGCAGTATTTT,CSVDTGSDTQYF
TRBV4-3,NA,NA,TRBJ1-1,TGCGCCAGCAGCCAGGCCTCAGGCGTGGCTTTCTTT,CASSQASGVAFF
TRBV25-1,few,NA,TRBJ2-2,TGTGCCAGCTCCGGGACGGTGCAGTCCGGGGAGCTGTTTTTT,CASSGTVQSGELFF
TRBV27,NA,TRBD2,TRBJ2-3,TGTGCCAGCAGGGAGCGGGGGGATAGCACAGATACGCAGTATTTT,CASRERGDSTDTQYF
TRBV7-9,NA,TRBD2,TRBJ2-5,TGTGCCAGCAGCGGACTCCCGGGACTAGCGCGGACCGGGGGGGTGACCCAGTACTTC,CASSGLPGLARTGGVTQYF
TRBV24-1,once,NA,TRBJ2-3,TGTGCCACCAGTGATGCCCGTTCGGATACGCAGTATTTT,CATSDARSDTQYF
TRBV21-1,NA,NA,TRBJ2-7,TGTGCCAGCAGGACAGGGGGCGGAGGAGCGCAGTACTTC,CASRTGGGGAQYF
TRBV5-4,NA,NA,TRBJ2-5,TGTGCCAGCAGCTTGGCGGGGAACCAAGAGACCCAGTACTTC,CASSLAGNQETQYF
TRBV3-1/TRBV3-2,NA,NA,TRBJ1-5,TGTGCCAGCAGCCAAGCCTATAGCAATCAGCCCCAGCATTTT,CASSQAYSNQPQHF
TRBV6-2/TRBV6-3,NA,NA,TRBJ2-3,TGTGCCAGCAGTTACCCTCCGCGCCCGGTGTTCACAGATACGCAGTATTTT,CASSYPPRPVFTDTQYF
TRBV4-2,NA,NA,TRBJ2-1,TGTGCCAGCAGCCAAGATGACAATGAGCAGTTCTTC,CASSQDDNEQFF
TRBV5-6,few,TRBD1,TRBJ2-2,TGTGCCAGCAGCTTGGACGTGGGGACAGGGATGGCCGGGGAGCTGTTTTTT,CASSLDVGTGMAGELFF
TRBV19,NA,TRBD1,TRBJ2-5,TGTGCCAGTAGTAAAAACAGGGGGCAGGAGACCCAGTACTTC,CASSKNRGQETQYF
TRBV2,NA,NA,TRBJ1-4,TGTGCCAGCCAAGTGGGTCCCGGCCTATGGGAAAAACTGTTTTTT,CASQVGPGLWEKLFF
TRBV7-9,NA,NA,TRBJ2-1,TGTGCCAGCAGCTTACGAAACAATGAGCAGTTCTTC,CASSLRNNEQFF
TRBV9,NA,TRBD2,TRBJ2-7,TGTGCCAGCAGCCCCCTTTCGGGGGGACTAGCGGGAGGGTACGAGCAGTACTTC,CASSPLSGGLAGGYEQYF
TRBV29-1,NA,NA,TRBJ1-5,TGCAGCGTTGTATTCCCTGGGGGGGGCAATCAGCCCCAGCATTTT,CSVVFPGGGNQPQHF